The rows below give T cell receptor beta chains drawn from one sample of a study of control samples from healthy donors and cancer patients. Repertoires were generated with immunoSEQ multiplex PCR, while TCRdb's copy carries only in-frame clones and drops some. The table lists about 250,000 clones, more than 65% of them singletons, with 13% in the top ten. The sequencing sample was made of PBMCs. These receptors all stem from a woman between 55 and 75 years old with lung cancer. The conserved cysteine and the conserved F or W are not part of the CDR3 here. Clone size is not always given. Where it is, it says once, few, many or a class for expanded clones.

size,J,V,CDR3
.,TRBJ2-3,TRBV2,ASNSGRTSGGPGVTDTQY
.,TRBJ2-1,TRBV3-1/TRBV3-2,ASSQVLDSYNEQF
.,TRBJ1-5,TRBV6-5,ASSFTGGSNQPQH
.,TRBJ2-7,TRBV14,ASSPPGQRPNEQY
once,TRBJ2-1,TRBV10-1,ASSGGSGSNEQF
.,TRBJ2-3,TRBV14,ASSQPGEYTQY
few,TRBJ2-1,TRBV11-2,ASSPYGGSIYNEQF
.,TRBJ1-6,TRBV7-2,ASSLGDPLKPLH
.,TRBJ2-3,TRBV12-3/TRBV12-4,ASSPGIDTQY
.,TRBJ1-2,TRBV12-3/TRBV12-4,ASAPGGRSGYT
.,TRBJ1-3,TRBV6-1,ASSATTGSGGNTIY
.,TRBJ2-2,TRBV5-1,ASSLAGTGNTGELF
once,TRBJ1-1,TRBV18,ASSLQDGNTEAF
.,TRBJ1-1,TRBV27,ASSPPPLGGGTEAF
.,TRBJ1-6,TRBV12-3/TRBV12-4,ASTVSNSPLH
.,TRBJ2-3,TRBV15,ATGYTDTQY
.,TRBJ2-6,TRBV24-1,ATSDFGAALSGANVLT
.,TRBJ1-6,TRBV9,ASSPDALHNSPLH
.,TRBJ1-3,TRBV5-1,ASSLNGQYGNTIY